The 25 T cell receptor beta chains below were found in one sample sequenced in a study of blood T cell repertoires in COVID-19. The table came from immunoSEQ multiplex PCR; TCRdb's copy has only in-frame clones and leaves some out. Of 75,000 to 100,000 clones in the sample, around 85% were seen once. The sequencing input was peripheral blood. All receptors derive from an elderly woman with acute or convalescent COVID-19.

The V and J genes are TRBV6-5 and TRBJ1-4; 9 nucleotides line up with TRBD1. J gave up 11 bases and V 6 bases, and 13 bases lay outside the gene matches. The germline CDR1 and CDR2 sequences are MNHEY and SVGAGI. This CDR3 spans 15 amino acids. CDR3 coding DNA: TGTGCCAGCAGCCGAACAGGGGGCAGTGAGGGGAAACTGTTTTTT. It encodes CASSRTGGSEGKLFF.

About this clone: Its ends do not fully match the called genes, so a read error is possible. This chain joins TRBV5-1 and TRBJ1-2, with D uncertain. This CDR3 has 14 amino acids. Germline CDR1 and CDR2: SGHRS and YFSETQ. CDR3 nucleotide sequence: TGCGCCAGCAGATTGGTACCCCTAAACTATGGCTACACCTTC. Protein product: CASRLVPLNYGYTF.

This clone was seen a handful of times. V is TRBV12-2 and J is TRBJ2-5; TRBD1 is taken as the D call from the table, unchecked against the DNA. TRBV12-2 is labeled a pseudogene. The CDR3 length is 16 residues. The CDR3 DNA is TGTGCAAGTCGCTTAGCTCGGACAGTGCCTCAAGAGACCCAGTACTTC. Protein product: CASRLARTVPQETQYF.

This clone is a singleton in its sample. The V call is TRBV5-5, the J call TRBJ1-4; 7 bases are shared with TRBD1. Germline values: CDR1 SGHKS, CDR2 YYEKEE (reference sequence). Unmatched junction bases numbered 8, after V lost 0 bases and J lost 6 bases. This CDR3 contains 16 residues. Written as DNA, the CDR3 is TGTGCCAGCAGCTTGGTTCAGGGACAGACGTATGAAAAACTGTTTTTT. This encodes CASSLVQGQTYEKLFF. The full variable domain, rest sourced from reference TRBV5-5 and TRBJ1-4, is DAGVTQSPTHLIKTRGQQVTLRCSPISGHKSVSWYQQVLGQGPQFIFQYYEKEERGRGNFPDRFSARQFPNYSSELNVNALLLGDSALYLCASSLVQGQTYEKLFFGSGTQLSVL.

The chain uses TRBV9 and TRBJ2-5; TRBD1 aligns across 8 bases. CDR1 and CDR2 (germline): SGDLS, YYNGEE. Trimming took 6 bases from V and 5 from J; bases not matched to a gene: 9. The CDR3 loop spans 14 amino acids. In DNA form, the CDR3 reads TGTGCCAGCAACAGGGGGTCCGTCGTGGAGACCCAGTACTTC. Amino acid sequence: CASNRGSVVETQYF.

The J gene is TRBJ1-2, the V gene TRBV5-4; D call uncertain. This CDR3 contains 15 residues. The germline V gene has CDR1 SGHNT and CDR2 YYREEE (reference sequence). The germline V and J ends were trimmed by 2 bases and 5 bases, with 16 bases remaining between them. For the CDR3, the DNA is TGTGCCAGCAGCTTCTCTCAGGCCTTGCAATATGGCTACACCTTC. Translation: CASSFSQALQYGYTF.

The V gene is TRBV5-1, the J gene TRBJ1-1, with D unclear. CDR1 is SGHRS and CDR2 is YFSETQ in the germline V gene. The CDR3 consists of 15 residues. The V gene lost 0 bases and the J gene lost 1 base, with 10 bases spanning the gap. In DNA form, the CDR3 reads TGCGCCAGCAGCTTGGGGGCAGGTAAGAACACTGAAGCTTTCTTT. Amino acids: CASSLGAGKNTEAFF. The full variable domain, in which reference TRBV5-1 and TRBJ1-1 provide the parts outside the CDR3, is KAGVTQTPRYLIKTRGQQVTLSCSPISGHRSVSWYQQTPGQGLQFLFEYFSETQRNKGNFPGRFSGRQFSNSRSEMNVSTLELGDSALYLCASSLGAGKNTEAFFGQGTRLTVV.

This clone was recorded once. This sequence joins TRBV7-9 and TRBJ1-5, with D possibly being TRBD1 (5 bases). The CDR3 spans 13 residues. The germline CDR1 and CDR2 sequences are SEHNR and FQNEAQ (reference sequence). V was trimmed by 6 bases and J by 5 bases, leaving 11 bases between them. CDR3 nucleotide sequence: TGTGCCAGCAGATTAACAGGAGATCAGCCCCAGCATTTT. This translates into CASRLTGDQPQHF.

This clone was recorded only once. The CDR3 DNA reads TGTGCCAGCAGCCCAAGGATCGGGGGGGCCCAAGAGACCCAGTACTTC. This encodes CASSPRIGGAQETQYF. The chain is built from TRBV9 and TRBJ2-5, with 8 bases fitting TRBD2. This CDR3 is built from 16 residues. The trim removed 4 bases at V and 1 base at J, leaving 9 bases unmatched. CDR1 and CDR2 from the germline V gene are SGDLS and YYNGEE.

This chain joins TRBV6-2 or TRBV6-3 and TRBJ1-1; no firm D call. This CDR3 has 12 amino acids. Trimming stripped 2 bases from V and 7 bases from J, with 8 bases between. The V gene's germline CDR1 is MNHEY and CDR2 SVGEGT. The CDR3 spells CASSYGSFEAFF. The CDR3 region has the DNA TGTGCCAGCAGTTACGGGAGTTTTGAAGCTTTCTTT.

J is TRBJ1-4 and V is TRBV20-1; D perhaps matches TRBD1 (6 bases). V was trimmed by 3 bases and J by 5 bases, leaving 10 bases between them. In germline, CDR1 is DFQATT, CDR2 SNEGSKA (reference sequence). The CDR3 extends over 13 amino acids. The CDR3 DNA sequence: TGCAGTGCTAGTGACGGACAGAATGAAAAACTGTTTTTT. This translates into CSASDGQNEKLFF.

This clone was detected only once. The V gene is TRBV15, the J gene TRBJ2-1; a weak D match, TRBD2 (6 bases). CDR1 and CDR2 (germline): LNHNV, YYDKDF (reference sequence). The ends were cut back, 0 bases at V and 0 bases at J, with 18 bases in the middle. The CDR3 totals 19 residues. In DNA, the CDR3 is TGTGCCACCAGCAGAGATGTGGGAGGCGGGCGAAGCTCCTACAATGAGCAGTTCTTC. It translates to CATSRDVGGGRSSYNEQFF.

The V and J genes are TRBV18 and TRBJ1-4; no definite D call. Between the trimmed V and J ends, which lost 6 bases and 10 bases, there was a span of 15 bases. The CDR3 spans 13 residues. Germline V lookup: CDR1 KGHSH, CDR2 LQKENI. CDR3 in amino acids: CASSSNREAKLFF. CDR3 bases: TGTGCCAGCTCGTCGAACCGGGAGGCAAAACTGTTTTTT.

CDR3 in amino acids: CASLAGGPGDTQYF. For the CDR3, the DNA is TGTGCCAGTTTAGCGGGGGGGCCAGGGGATACGCAGTATTTT. The chain recombines TRBV28 with TRBJ2-3; 11 bases map to TRBD2. The CDR3 loop spans 14 amino acids. With 9 bases clipped from V and 6 bases from J, the junction kept 8 bases outside the gene matches. Germline V gene lookup returns CDR1 MDHEN and CDR2 SYDVKM.

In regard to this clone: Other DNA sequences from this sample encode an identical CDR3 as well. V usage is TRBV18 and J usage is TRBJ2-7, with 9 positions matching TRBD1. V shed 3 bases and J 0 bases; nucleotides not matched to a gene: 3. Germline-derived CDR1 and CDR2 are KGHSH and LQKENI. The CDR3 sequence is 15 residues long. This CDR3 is CASSPGQGSSYEQYV. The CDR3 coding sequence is TGTGCCAGCTCACCCGGACAGGGGAGCTCCTACGAGCAGTACGTC.

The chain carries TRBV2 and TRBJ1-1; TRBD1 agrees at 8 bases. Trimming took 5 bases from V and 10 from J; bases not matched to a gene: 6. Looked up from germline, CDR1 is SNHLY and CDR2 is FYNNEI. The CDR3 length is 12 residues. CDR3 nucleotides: TGTGCCAGCAGTTTCGGACAGGGACCAGCTTTCTTT. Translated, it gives CASSFGQGPAFF.

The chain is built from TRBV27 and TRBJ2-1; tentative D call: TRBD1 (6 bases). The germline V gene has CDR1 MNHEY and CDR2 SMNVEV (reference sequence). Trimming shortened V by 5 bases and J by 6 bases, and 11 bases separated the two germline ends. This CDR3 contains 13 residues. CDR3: CASSQGTRNEQFF. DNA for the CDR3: TGTGCCAGCAGTCAGGGGACGCGCAATGAGCAGTTCTTC.

CDR3 region: CASSDNQGGEKLFF. The CDR3 DNA is TGTGCCAGCAGTGACAATCAGGGTGGAGAAAAACTGTTTTTT. The chain joins TRBV2 to TRBJ1-4, with D possibly being TRBD1 (5 bases). V lost 3 bases to trimming and J lost 8 bases, with 13 bases between them. CDR1 and CDR2 (germline): SNHLY, FYNNEI. The CDR3 spans 14 residues.

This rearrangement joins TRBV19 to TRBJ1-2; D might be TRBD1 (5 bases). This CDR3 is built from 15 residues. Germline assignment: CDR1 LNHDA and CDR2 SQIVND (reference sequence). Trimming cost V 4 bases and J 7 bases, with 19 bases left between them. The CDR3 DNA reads TGTGCCAGTAGTACCGGAGACAGCCTCAGTTCTGGCTACACCTTC. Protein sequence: CASSTGDSLSSGYTF.

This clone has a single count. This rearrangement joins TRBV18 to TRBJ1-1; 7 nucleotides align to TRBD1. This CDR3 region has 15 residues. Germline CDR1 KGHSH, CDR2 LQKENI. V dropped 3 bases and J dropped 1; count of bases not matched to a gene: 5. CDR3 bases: TGTGCCAGCTCACCGCAGACAGGGCCGAACACTGAAGCTTTCTTT. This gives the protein CASSPQTGPNTEAFF.

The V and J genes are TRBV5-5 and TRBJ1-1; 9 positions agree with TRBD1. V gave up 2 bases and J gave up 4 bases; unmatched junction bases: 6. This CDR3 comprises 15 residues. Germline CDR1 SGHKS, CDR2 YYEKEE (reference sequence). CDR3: CASSFSGQGFTEAFF. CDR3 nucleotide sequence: TGTGCCAGCAGCTTTTCGGGACAGGGATTCACTGAAGCTTTCTTT.

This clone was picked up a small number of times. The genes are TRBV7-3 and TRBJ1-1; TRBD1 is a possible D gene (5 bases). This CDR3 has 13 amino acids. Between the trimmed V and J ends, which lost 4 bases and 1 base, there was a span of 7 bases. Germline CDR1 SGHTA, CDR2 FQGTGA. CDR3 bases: TGTGCCAGCAGCTCACAGGAGAACACTGAAGCTTTCTTT. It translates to CASSSQENTEAFF.

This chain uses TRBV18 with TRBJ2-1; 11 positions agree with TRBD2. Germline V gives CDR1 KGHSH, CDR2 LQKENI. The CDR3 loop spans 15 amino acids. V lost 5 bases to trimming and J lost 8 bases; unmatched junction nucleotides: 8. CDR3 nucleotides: TGTGCCAGCTCATATGTCCTAGCGGGGGGTGATGAGCAGTTCTTC. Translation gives CASSYVLAGGDEQFF.

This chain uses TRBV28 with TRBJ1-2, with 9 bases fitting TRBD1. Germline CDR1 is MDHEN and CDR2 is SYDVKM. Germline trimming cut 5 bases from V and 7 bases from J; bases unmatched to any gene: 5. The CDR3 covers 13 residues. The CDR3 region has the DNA TGTGCCAGCAGTGCGACAGGGGGGGGTGGCTACACCTTC. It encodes CASSATGGGGYTF.

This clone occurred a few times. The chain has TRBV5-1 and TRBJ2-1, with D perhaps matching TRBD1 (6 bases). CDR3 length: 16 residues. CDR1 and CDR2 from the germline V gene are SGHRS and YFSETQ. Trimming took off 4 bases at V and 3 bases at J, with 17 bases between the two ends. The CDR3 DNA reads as TGCGCCAGCAGCCCGGCGGAACAGGGTTACTACAATGAGCAGTTCTTC. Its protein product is CASSPAEQGYYNEQFF.